The rows below give T cell receptor beta chains drawn from one sample of a study of blood T cell repertoires in COVID-19. TCRdb's copy holds only in-frame clones and misses some; the assay was immunoSEQ multiplex PCR. The sample contains 450,000 to 500,000 clones, around 85% of which appear only once. The sample was peripheral blood. Receptor source: a human donor in a cohort sampled during active COVID-19. The CDR3 runs from the conserved cysteine through the conserved F or W. D genes are given only for firm matches. Clone size appears in some rows only: once, few, many, or a class for an expanded clone.

TRBV6-5	NA	TRBJ2-7	TRBD1	TGTGCCAGCAGTTACACAACAGGGGGCGTAACCTACGAGCAGTACTTC	CASSYTTGGVTYEQYF
TRBV9	NA	TRBJ1-4	NA	TGTGCCAGCAGCGTAGGGACAGCGATTAATGAAAAACTGTTTTTT	CASSVGTAINEKLFF
TRBV11-3	NA	TRBJ1-3	NA	TGTGCCAGCAGCTCCAGGGAATCTGGAAACACCATATATTTT	CASSSRESGNTIYF
TRBV28	once	TRBJ1-5	TRBD1	TGTGCCAGCACCTTCAGGGGGCTCGGCAATCAGCCCCAGCATTTT	CASTFRGLGNQPQHF
TRBV3-1/TRBV3-2	NA	TRBJ1-6	TRBD1	TGTGCCAGCAGGTCCCAGGGGGCGAGTAATTCACCCCTCCACTTT	CASRSQGASNSPLHF
TRBV6-2/TRBV6-3	NA	TRBJ2-7	TRBD2	TGTGCCAGCAGCGACTCCGGGGGGAGCTCCTACGAGCAGTACTTC	CASSDSGGSSYEQYF
TRBV5-1	NA	TRBJ2-3	TRBD1	TGCGCCAGCAGCTTGGAGGGGACAGGGTTCTTGGGCACAGATACGCAGTATTTT	CASSLEGTGFLGTDTQYF
TRBV19	NA	TRBJ2-1	TRBD2	TGTGCCAGTAGTATTAATAGCGGGGTGTACAATGAGCAGTTCTTC	CASSINSGVYNEQFF
TRBV2	NA	TRBJ1-2	TRBD1	TGTGCCAGCAGTTCCCAGGGGGATAACTATGGCTACACCTTC	CASSSQGDNYGYTF
TRBV5-6	NA	TRBJ1-1	NA	TGTGCCAGCAGCTTGGCACAGGACGACACTGAAGCTTTCTTT	CASSLAQDDTEAFF
TRBV5-1	NA	TRBJ1-6	TRBD1	TGCGCCAGCAGTTCGGACCTAGGACAGGGAAATTCACCCCTCCACTTT	CASSSDLGQGNSPLHF
TRBV14	NA	TRBJ2-2	NA	TGTGCCAGCAGCTTACGCAGGGTGGTAGGGCTGTTTTTT	CASSLRRVVGLFF
TRBV19	NA	TRBJ1-1	TRBD1	TGTGCCAGTAGTCGGGACAGGGAGACCGTCCTTACTGAAGCTTTCTTT	CASSRDRETVLTEAFF
TRBV6-5	NA	TRBJ2-7	NA	TGTGCCAGCACCCCCCTACCTGAGGTATCCTACGAGCAGTACTTC	CASTPLPEVSYEQYF
TRBV28	NA	TRBJ1-2	NA	TGTGCCAGCAGTTTGAGCTTTTACGGCTACACCTTC	CASSLSFYGYTF
TRBV5-1	NA	TRBJ2-1	NA	TGCGCCAGCAGCCCCGGCGGGCGAACAACAGTGTCCTACAATGAGCAGTTCTTC	CASSPGGRTTVSYNEQFF
TRBV28	once	TRBJ2-1	TRBD1	TGTGCCAGCAGTTCCGAAGCCGGGACAGGAGACAATGAGCAGTTCTTC	CASSSEAGTGDNEQFF
TRBV30	once	TRBJ2-1	NA	TGTGCCTGGAGCTCCGAGAGCTCCTACAATGAGCAGTTCTTC	CAWSSESSYNEQFF
TRBV5-1	NA	TRBJ1-4	NA	TGCGCCAGCAGCTTGTTGGAGGGATTAAAACTGTTTTTT	CASSLLEGLKLFF
TRBV27	NA	TRBJ2-3	NA	TGTGCCAGCAGTCCCTGGGGGGGCAGCCCAGATACGCAGTATTTT	CASSPWGGSPDTQYF
TRBV11-2	NA	TRBJ1-1	NA	TGTGCCAGCAGCCGAACGACAGGCACTGAAGCTTTCTTT	CASSRTTGTEAFF
TRBV5-1	NA	TRBJ2-2	NA	TGCGCCAGCAGCGCCGACAGGAACACCGGGGAGCTGTTTTTT	CASSADRNTGELFF
TRBV7-2	NA	TRBJ1-5	TRBD1	TGTGCCAGCAGCGGACAGGACAGACTACAGCCCCAGCATTTT	CASSGQDRLQPQHF
TRBV2	few	TRBJ1-2	NA	TGTGCCAGCAGTGAAGAACGGACAGCCCTCTATGGCTACACCTTC	CASSEERTALYGYTF
TRBV28	once	TRBJ1-2	NA	TGTGCCAGCAGTTTATGGGCAGGGAACAGCTACACCTTC	CASSLWAGNSYTF
TRBV21-1	NA	TRBJ2-2	NA	TGTGCCAGGCGAGGGATAGGGGAGCTGTTTTTT	CARRGIGELFF
TRBV2	NA	TRBJ2-1	NA	TGTGCCAGCAGTGCGCTAGCCGGCTCCTACAATGAGCAGTTCTTC	CASSALAGSYNEQFF
TRBV7-3	NA	TRBJ2-1	TRBD2	TGTGCCAGCAGCTTAGTGGCTAGCGGGAGTCGAGGAGAGCAGTTCTTC	CASSLVASGSRGEQFF
TRBV4-1	NA	TRBJ2-3	TRBD2	TGCGCCAGCAGCCAAGCTACCGTAGCGGGGAGTAGGATAGATACGCAGTATTTT	CASSQATVAGSRIDTQYF
TRBV6-5	NA	TRBJ1-1	TRBD1	TGTGCCAGCAGTCGACAGGGGATGGACACTGAAGCTTTCTTT	CASSRQGMDTEAFF
TRBV2	NA	TRBJ2-1	TRBD1	TGTGCCAGCGACGGGGACAGGGTTACCTACAATGAGCAGTTCTTC	CASDGDRVTYNEQFF
TRBV5-6	NA	TRBJ1-2	NA	TGTGCCAGCAGCTACGGAGGAGGGGAACTCGGCTACACCTTC	CASSYGGGELGYTF
TRBV5-4	NA	TRBJ2-1	NA	TGTGCCAGCAGCAACCTGGAGGGGAGCTCCTACAATGAGCAGTTCTTC	CASSNLEGSSYNEQFF
TRBV19	NA	TRBJ2-2	TRBD2	TGTGCCAGTAGTATGGGGGGGTTCACCGGGGAGCTGTTTTTT	CASSMGGFTGELFF
TRBV2	NA	TRBJ1-2	NA	TGTGCCAGCAGTGTTAGAAGAGATCTTCTAAATGGCTACACCTTC	CASSVRRDLLNGYTF
TRBV9	NA	TRBJ2-7	TRBD2	TGTGCCAGCAGCGATAGCGGGAACTACGAGCAGTACTTC	CASSDSGNYEQYF
TRBV11-2	few	TRBJ1-1	NA	TGTGCCAGCAGCTTAGATAGCACTGAAGCTTTCTTT	CASSLDSTEAFF
TRBV12-1	many	TRBJ2-1	NA	TGTGCCAGCAGCTTTGAGCTAGCGGGAAGCAATGAGCAGTTCTTC	CASSFELAGSNEQFF
TRBV7-9	NA	TRBJ2-7	TRBD2	TGTGCCAGCAGCGGTAACCTAGCGGGGAGGTCCTACGAGCAGTACTTC	CASSGNLAGRSYEQYF
TRBV2	NA	TRBJ1-1	NA	TGTGCCAGCAGTGAAAACGAGGAAACTGAAGCTTTCTTT	CASSENEETEAFF
TRBV28	NA	TRBJ2-7	NA	TGTGCCAGCAGTATAGTAGGGACCAGACAGGCTATCGACTTC	CASSIVGTRQAIDF